This T cell receptor (beta chain) was documented in a study of regulatory T cells in long-lasting Graves disease. Study-level results: Persistent Graves' cases showed lower TCR diversity than newly diagnosed cases.

Construction of TCR beta libraries relied on iRepertoire HTBI primers and on Arm-PCR targeting CDR3 regions. TCRdb ran MiXCR on the multiplex PCR reads and lists one entry per CDR3 protein. In the table there are approximately 460,000 distinct CDR3 sequences, roughly 15% of which are singletons. V lost 7 bases, J lost 6 bases, and 3 bases stayed unmatched. The CDR3 is made up of 14 amino acids. The time point was: newly diagnosed GD, antithyroid drugs for less than 3 months. With RNA extracted from PBMCs as input, the TCR library was made. Worth noting for this clonotype: Its antigen is unknown.

In addition, the sample was reused for a study of T cells in Graves' hyperthyroidism and ophthalmopathy. This second study says: The study enrolled patients aged 18 to 65 with newly diagnosed hyperthyroidism of under 2 months' duration. The diagnoses drew upon clinical symptoms, serum thyroxine and TRAb, thyroid ultrasound and orbital computed tomography. Blood shared most expanded thyroid clonotypes above 0.001.

The TCR comes from a woman younger than 45 with Graves disease. Sequenced material: peripheral blood mononuclear cells (PBMCs), taken at new diagnosis, from a patient treated with antithyroid drugs. This rearrangement joins TRBV12-3 or TRBV12-4 to TRBJ2-1; 13 positions agree with TRBD2. CDR3 bases: TGTGCCAGCATACTAGCGGGAGGGGGCAATGAGCAGTTCTTC. Protein: CASILAGGGNEQFF.